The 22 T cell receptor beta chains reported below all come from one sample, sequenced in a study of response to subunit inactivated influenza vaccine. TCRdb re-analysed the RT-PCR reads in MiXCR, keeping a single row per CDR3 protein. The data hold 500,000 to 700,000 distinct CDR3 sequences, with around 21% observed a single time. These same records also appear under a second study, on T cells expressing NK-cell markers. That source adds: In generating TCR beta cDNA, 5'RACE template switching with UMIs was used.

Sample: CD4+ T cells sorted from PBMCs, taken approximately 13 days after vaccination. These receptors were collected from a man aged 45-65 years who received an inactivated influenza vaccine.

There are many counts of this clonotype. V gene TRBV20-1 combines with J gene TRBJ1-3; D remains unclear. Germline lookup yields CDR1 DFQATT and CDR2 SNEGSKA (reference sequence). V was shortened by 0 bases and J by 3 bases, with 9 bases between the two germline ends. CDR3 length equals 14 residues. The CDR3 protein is CSARDYGLGNTIYF. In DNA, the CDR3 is TGCAGTGCTAGAGATTACGGACTTGGAAACACCATATATTTT.

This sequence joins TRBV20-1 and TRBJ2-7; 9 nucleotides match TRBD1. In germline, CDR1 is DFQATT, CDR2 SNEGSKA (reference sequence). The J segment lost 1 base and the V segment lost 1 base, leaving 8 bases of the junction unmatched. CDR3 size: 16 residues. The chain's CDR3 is CSARGPGTGLSYEQYF. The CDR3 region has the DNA TGCAGTGCTAGAGGGCCCGGGACAGGGTTGTCCTACGAGCAGTACTTC.

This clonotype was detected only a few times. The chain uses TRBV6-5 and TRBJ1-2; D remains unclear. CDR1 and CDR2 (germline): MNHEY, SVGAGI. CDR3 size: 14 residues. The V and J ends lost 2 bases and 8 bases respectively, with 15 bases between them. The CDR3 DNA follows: TGTGCCAGCAGTTACGGGCAGGCCGGCGGGGGCTACACCTTC. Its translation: CASSYGQAGGGYTF.

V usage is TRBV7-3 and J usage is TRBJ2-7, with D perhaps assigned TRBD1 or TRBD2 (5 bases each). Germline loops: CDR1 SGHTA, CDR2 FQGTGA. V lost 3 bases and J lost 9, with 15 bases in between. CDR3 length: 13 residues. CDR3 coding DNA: TGTGCCAGCAGCTTTGAGGAGTCGGGGCGGCAGTACTTC. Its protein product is CASSFEESGRQYF.

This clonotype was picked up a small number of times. The CDR3 region is CASSLDFGGIRRGYTF. CDR3 bases: TGTGCCAGCAGCTTAGACTTTGGCGGGATCCGGCGGGGCTACACCTTC. This chain uses TRBV11-2 with TRBJ1-2; D is undetermined. Germline CDR1 and CDR2: SGHAT and FQNNGV. The CDR3 loop spans 16 amino acids. V was cut by 0 bases and J by 8 bases, with 19 bases left in between.

CDR3 DNA sequence: TGTGCCAGCAGCACACAGTGGGGAGATACGCAGTATTTT. The encoded protein is CASSTQWGDTQYF. The rearrangement links TRBV5-4 to TRBJ2-3, with unresolved D. The V gene's germline CDR1 is SGHNT and CDR2 YYREEE (reference sequence). The CDR3 spans 13 residues. The ends were cut back, 4 bases at V and 5 bases at J, with 11 bases in the middle.

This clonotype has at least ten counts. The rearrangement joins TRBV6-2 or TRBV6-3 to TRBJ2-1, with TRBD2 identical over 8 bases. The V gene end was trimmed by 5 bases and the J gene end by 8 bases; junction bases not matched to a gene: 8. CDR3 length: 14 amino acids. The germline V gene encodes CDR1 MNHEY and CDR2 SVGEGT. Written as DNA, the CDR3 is TGTGCCAGCAGTCGTACGGGAGGGCCCTATGAGCAGTTCTTC. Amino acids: CASSRTGGPYEQFF.

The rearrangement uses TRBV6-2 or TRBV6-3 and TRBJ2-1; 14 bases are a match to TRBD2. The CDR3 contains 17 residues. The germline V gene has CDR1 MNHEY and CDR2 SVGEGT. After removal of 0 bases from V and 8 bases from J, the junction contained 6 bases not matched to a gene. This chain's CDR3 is CASSYSQGLAGEDEQFF. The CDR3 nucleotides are TGTGCCAGCAGTTACTCTCAGGGACTAGCGGGAGAGGATGAGCAGTTCTTC.

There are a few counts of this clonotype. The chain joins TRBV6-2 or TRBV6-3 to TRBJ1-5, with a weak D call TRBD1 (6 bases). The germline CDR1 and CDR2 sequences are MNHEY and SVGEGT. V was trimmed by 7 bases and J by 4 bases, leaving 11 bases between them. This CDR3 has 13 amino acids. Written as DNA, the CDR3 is TGTGCCAGCACCGACAGGCGAAATCAGCCCCAGCATTTT. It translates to CASTDRRNQPQHF.

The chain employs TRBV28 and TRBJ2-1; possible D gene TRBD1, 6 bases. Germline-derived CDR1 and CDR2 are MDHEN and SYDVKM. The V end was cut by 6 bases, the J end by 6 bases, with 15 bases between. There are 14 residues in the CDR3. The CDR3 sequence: CASSPLGATNEQFF. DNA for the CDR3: TGTGCCAGCAGCCCTTTGGGGGCTACCAATGAGCAGTTCTTC.

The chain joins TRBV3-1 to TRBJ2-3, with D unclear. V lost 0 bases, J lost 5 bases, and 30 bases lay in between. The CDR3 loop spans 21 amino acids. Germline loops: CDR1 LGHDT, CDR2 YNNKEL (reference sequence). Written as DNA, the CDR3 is TGTGCCAGCAGCCAAGAGAAGGACCCTGTATCCTATAGGATTAGAGGAGATACGCAGTATTTT. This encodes CASSQEKDPVSYRIRGDTQYF.

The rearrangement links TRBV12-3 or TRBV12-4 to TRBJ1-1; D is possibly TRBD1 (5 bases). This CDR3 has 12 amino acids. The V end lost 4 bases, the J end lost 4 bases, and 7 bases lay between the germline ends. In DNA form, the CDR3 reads TGTGCCAGCAGTTCGGGGACCACTGAAGCTTTCTTT. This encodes CASSSGTTEAFF.

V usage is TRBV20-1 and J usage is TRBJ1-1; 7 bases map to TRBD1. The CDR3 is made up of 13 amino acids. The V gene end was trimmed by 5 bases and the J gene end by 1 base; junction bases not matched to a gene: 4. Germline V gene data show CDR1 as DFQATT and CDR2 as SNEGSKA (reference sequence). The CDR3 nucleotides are TGCAGTGCTCTAAGACAGGGGAACACTGAAGCTTTCTTT. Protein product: CSALRQGNTEAFF.

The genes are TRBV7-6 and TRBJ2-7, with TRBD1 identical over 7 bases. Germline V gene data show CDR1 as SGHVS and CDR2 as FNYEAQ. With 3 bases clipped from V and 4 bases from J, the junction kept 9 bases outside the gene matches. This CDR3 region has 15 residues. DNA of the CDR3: TGTGCCAGCAGCTTGACCGGGGACAGCCGTTACGAGCAGTACTTC. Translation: CASSLTGDSRYEQYF.

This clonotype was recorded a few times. CDR3 DNA sequence: TGTGCCAGCAGCTTAAGTCCATCCTACGAGCAGTACTTC. Translated: CASSLSPSYEQYF. This chain uses TRBV7-2 with TRBJ2-7, with no clear D. V was cut by 2 bases and J by 1 base, with 6 bases left in between. Germline loops: CDR1 SGHTA, CDR2 FQGNSA. The CDR3 runs to 13 residues.

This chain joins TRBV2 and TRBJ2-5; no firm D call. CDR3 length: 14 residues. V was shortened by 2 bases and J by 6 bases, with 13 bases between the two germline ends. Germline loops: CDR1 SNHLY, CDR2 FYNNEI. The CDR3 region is CASSESRQGQTQYF. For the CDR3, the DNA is TGTGCCAGCAGTGAATCGAGACAAGGTCAGACCCAGTACTTC.

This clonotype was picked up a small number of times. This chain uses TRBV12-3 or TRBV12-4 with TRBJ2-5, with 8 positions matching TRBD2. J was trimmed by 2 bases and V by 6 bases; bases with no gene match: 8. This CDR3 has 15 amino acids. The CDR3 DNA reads TGTGCCAGCAGGGTAGCGGGATCCTTTCAAGAGACCCAGTACTTC. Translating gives CASRVAGSFQETQYF.

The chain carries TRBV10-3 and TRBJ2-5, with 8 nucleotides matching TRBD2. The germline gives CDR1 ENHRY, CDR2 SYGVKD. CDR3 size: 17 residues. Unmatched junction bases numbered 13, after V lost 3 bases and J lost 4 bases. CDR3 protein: CAISDGLAGTSGETQYF. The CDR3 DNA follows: TGTGCCATCAGTGATGGTCTAGCGGGTACCTCGGGAGAGACCCAGTACTTC.

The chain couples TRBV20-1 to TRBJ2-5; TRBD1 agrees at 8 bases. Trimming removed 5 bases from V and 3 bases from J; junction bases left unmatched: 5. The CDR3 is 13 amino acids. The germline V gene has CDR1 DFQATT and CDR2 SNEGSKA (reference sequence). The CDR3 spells CSASGTGKETQYF. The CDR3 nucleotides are TGCAGTGCTTCCGGGACAGGAAAAGAGACCCAGTACTTC.

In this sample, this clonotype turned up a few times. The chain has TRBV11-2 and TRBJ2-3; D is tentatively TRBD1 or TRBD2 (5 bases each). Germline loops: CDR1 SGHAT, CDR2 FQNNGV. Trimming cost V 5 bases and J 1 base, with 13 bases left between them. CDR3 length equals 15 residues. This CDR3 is CASSEAGTRTDTQYF. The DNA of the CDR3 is TGTGCCAGCAGCGAAGCCGGGACCCGCACAGATACGCAGTATTTT.

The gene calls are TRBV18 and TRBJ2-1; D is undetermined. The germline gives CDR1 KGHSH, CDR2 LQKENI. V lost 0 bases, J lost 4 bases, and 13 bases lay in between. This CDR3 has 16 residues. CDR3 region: CASSPPVNRLYNEQFF. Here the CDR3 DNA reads TGTGCCAGCTCACCACCGGTAAATCGGCTGTACAATGAGCAGTTCTTC. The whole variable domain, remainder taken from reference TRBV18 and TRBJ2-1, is NAGVMQNPRHLVRRRGQEARLRCSPMKGHSHVYWYRQLPEEGLKFMVYLQKENIIDESGMPKERFSAEFPKEGPSILRIQQVVRGDSAAYFCASSPPVNRLYNEQFFGPGTRLTVL.

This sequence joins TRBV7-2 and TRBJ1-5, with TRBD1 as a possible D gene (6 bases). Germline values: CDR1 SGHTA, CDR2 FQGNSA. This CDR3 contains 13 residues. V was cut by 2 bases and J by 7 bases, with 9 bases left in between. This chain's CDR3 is CASSLQGKQPQHF. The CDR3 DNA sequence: TGTGCCAGCAGCTTACAGGGGAAACAGCCCCAGCATTTT.